These 20 T cell receptor beta chains share one sample of origin, sequenced in a study of cytomegalovirus exposure and HLA in healthy donors. PCR primers comprised 60 Vbeta and 13 Jbeta primers. Sequenced by immunoSEQ multiplex PCR; TCRdb stores in-frame clones only, minus some. This table has about 140,000 clones, approximately 79% appearing once. What was sequenced was PBMCs. The receptors stem from a female donor in good health and CMV-seronegative.

The J gene is TRBJ1-2, the V gene TRBV27; D unresolved. Trimming shortened V by 5 bases and J by 4 bases, and 11 bases separated the two germline ends. This CDR3 contains 13 residues. Germline CDR1 and CDR2: MNHEY and SMNVEV (reference sequence). CDR3 in amino acids: CASSRAGIYGYTF. As DNA, the CDR3 is TGTGCCAGCAGTCGGGCCGGGATCTATGGCTACACCTTC.

The chain couples TRBV7-3 to TRBJ2-5, with D perhaps TRBD2 (5 bases). The V gene's germline CDR1 is SGHTA and CDR2 FQGTGA. The germline V and J ends were trimmed by 3 bases and 5 bases, with 16 bases remaining between them. The CDR3 is 15 amino acids. This chain's CDR3 is CASSFFGSPRETQYF. CDR3 coding DNA: TGTGCCAGCAGCTTTTTTGGGAGCCCACGGGAGACCCAGTACTTC. The full variable domain, completed using reference TRBV7-3 and TRBJ2-5, is GAGVSQTPSNKVTEKGKYVELRCDPISGHTALYWYRQSLGQGPEFLIYFQGTGAADDSGLPNDRFFAVRPEGSVSTLKIQRTERGDSAVYLCASSFFGSPRETQYFGPGTRLLVL.

This chain joins TRBV5-6 and TRBJ2-1; perhaps TRBD2 as D (5 bases). V gave up 3 bases and J gave up 6 bases, with 10 bases separating them. This CDR3 region has 13 residues. Germline-derived CDR1 and CDR2 are SGHDT and YYEEEE. The CDR3 region is CASSWTLTNEQFF. The CDR3, as DNA: TGTGCCAGCAGCTGGACTCTTACCAATGAGCAGTTCTTC.

The chain uses TRBV11-2 and TRBJ1-1; no clear D gene. This CDR3 contains 19 residues. Trimming removed 0 bases at V and 1 base at J, with 21 bases between. CDR1 and CDR2 (germline): SGHAT, FQNNGV. The DNA for the CDR3 is TGTGCCAGCAGCTTAGATCCCGCGACTTGGTGGGAGGGGAACACTGAAGCTTTCTTT. Translating gives CASSLDPATWWEGNTEAFF.

The chain combines TRBV29-1 with TRBJ2-7; TRBD2 aligns across 7 bases. CDR1 is SQVTM, CDR2 ANQGSEA, per germline. The V segment lost 7 bases and the J segment 2 bases; nucleotides outside the gene matches: 11. This CDR3 spans 14 amino acids. CDR3 sequence reads: CSAISGGLTYEQYF. Here the CDR3 DNA reads TGCAGCGCCATTTCCGGGGGACTAACCTACGAGCAGTACTTC.

The J gene is TRBJ1-4, the V gene TRBV14; 7 bases are a match to TRBD1. The CDR3 contains 13 residues. Trimming cost V 3 bases and J 11 bases; bases outside gene matches: 6. Per germline, CDR1 SGHDN and CDR2 FVKESK. The CDR3 DNA sequence: TGTGCCAGCAGCCAGAGGGACAGACAGAAACTGTTTTTT. Protein: CASSQRDRQKLFF.

This clone appeared a few times. The gene calls are TRBV6-1 and TRBJ2-3; D is perhaps TRBD2 (5 bases). CDR3 length equals 15 residues. The germline gives CDR1 MNHNS, CDR2 SASEGT. The germline V and J ends were trimmed by 10 bases and 4 bases, with 21 bases remaining between them. The CDR3 DNA reads TGTGCCACCTCCAGGAGGACCGCCAAACCAGATACGCAGTATTTT. Its protein product is CATSRRTAKPDTQYF.

CDR3 loop: CASSFGRDDPYEQYF. The CDR3 region has the DNA TGTGCCAGCAGCTTCGGGCGGGACGACCCCTACGAGCAGTACTTC. The chain couples TRBV5-6 to TRBJ2-7; possibly TRBD2 for D (6 bases). The ends were cut back, 2 bases at V and 2 bases at J, with 14 bases in the middle. The CDR3 has 15 amino acids. The germline V gene has CDR1 SGHDT and CDR2 YYEEEE.

This clone was seen a handful of times. The V gene is TRBV9, the J gene TRBJ1-1; tentative D call: TRBD1 (6 bases). The CDR3 length is 14 residues. Per germline, CDR1 SGDLS and CDR2 YYNGEE. The V and J ends lost 4 bases and 4 bases respectively, with 14 bases between them. CDR3 DNA: TGTGCCAGCAGCCCAGACGGGGGGCCCACTGAAGCTTTCTTT. Amino acid sequence: CASSPDGGPTEAFF. The full variable domain, in which reference TRBV9 and TRBJ1-1 provide the parts outside the CDR3, is DSGVTQTPKHLITATGQRVTLRCSPRSGDLSVYWYQQSLDQGLQFLIQYYNGEERAKGNILERFSAQQFPDLHSELNLSSLELGDSALYFCASSPDGGPTEAFFGQGTRLTVV.

V and J are TRBV5-1 and TRBJ1-1; 9 bases map to TRBD1. The CDR3 totals 15 residues. V lost 4 bases to trimming and J lost 3 bases; unmatched junction nucleotides: 7. The V gene's germline CDR1 is SGHRS and CDR2 YFSETQ. The CDR3 DNA is TGCGCCAGCAGCCACCGGGACAGGGTGTACACTGAAGCTTTCTTT. Protein sequence: CASSHRDRVYTEAFF.

There are a few counts of this clone. The J gene is TRBJ1-1, the V gene TRBV5-1, with TRBD1 matching 10 bases. The CDR3 totals 15 residues. From germline, CDR1 is SGHRS and CDR2 YFSETQ. V trimming: 2 bases; J trimming: 1 base; junction bases outside the gene matches: 2. In DNA form, the CDR3 reads TGCGCCAGCAGCTTATGGGACAGGGGGAACACTGAAGCTTTCTTT. This codes for CASSLWDRGNTEAFF.

A single count supports this clone. The chain combines TRBV15 with TRBJ2-2, with D unclear. Trimming cost V 0 bases and J 6 bases, with 5 bases left between them. Germline lookup yields CDR1 LNHNV and CDR2 YYDKDF (reference sequence). The CDR3 is 13 amino acids. This CDR3 reads CATSRDRAGELFF. The DNA for the CDR3 is TGTGCCACCAGCAGAGATCGGGCCGGGGAGCTGTTTTTT.

This clone has only a few counts. The chain links TRBV29-1 to TRBJ2-7; possibly TRBD2 for D (6 bases). The CDR3 extends over 13 amino acids. In germline, CDR1 is SQVTM, CDR2 ANQGSEA. The V and J ends lost 5 bases and 4 bases respectively, with 15 bases between them. The CDR3 here is CSVQPEAGYEQYF. The CDR3 DNA reads as TGCAGCGTTCAACCGGAGGCGGGATACGAGCAGTACTTC.

This chain uses TRBV29-1 with TRBJ1-3; no clear D gene. Trimming cost V 4 bases and J 1 base, with 8 bases left between them. Germline V gene lookup returns CDR1 SQVTM and CDR2 ANQGSEA. This CDR3 region has 13 residues. The CDR3 sequence is CSVGGGSGNTIYF. DNA for the CDR3: TGCAGCGTTGGGGGAGGATCTGGAAACACCATATATTTT.

This chain joins TRBV29-1 and TRBJ2-1; 10 positions match TRBD1. The germline V gene has CDR1 SQVTM and CDR2 ANQGSEA. This CDR3 spans 15 amino acids. With 1 base clipped from V and 5 bases from J, the junction kept 5 bases outside the gene matches. CDR3 in amino acids: CSVEVFGQGDNEQFF. CDR3 bases: TGCAGCGTTGAAGTATTTGGACAGGGGGACAATGAGCAGTTCTTC.

The gene calls are TRBV6-5 and TRBJ2-7; no clear D. The V gene lost 6 bases and the J gene lost 4 bases, with 19 bases spanning the gap. The germline V gene encodes CDR1 MNHEY and CDR2 SVGAGI. The CDR3 is made up of 15 amino acids. CDR3: CASSPVEFHTYEQYF. CDR3 coding DNA: TGTGCCAGCAGCCCAGTGGAGTTTCACACTTACGAGCAGTACTTC.

This clone has only a few counts. The J gene is TRBJ2-2, the V gene TRBV28, with 13 bases identical to TRBD2. The CDR3 is made up of 19 amino acids. Per the germline V gene, CDR1 is MDHEN and CDR2 is SYDVKM. Unmatched junction bases numbered 7, after V lost 1 base and J lost 2 bases. CDR3 in amino acids: CASSLFPGLAGVNTGELFF. The CDR3 nucleotides read TGTGCCAGCAGTTTATTCCCAGGACTAGCGGGAGTCAACACCGGGGAGCTGTTTTTT. Full variable domain (missing parts from reference TRBV28 and TRBJ2-2): DVKVTQSSRYLVKRTGEKVFLECVQDMDHENMFWYRQDPGLGLRLIYFSYDVKMKEKGDIPEGYSVSREKKERFSLILESASTNQTSMYLCASSLFPGLAGVNTGELFFGEGSRLTVL.

This clone has more than one count but fewer than ten. CDR3: CASGFDRLGGSESYNEQFF. As DNA, the CDR3 is TGTGCTAGTGGTTTTGACAGGCTTGGGGGTAGCGAGTCCTACAATGAGCAGTTCTTC. The gene calls are TRBV12-5 and TRBJ2-1; the D gene is possibly TRBD1 (6 bases). The CDR3 contains 19 residues. V was cut by 3 bases and J by 1 base, with 22 bases left in between. Looked up from germline, CDR1 is LGHNT and CDR2 is FRNRAP.

The chain couples TRBV2 to TRBJ1-3; D not certain. V dropped 6 bases and J dropped 4 bases, with 16 bases sitting between them. The CDR3 consists of 15 residues. Germline loops: CDR1 SNHLY, CDR2 FYNNEI. CDR3 bases: TGTGCCAGCAGGGAGGCGGGATCGGCCGGAAACACCATATATTTT. This codes for CASREAGSAGNTIYF.

This sequence joins TRBV15 and TRBJ2-5; possible D gene TRBD1, 5 bases. The CDR3 runs to 17 residues. V lost 1 base and J lost 2, with 17 bases in between. Germline CDR1 reads LNHNV; CDR2 reads YYDKDF (reference sequence). The CDR3 coding sequence is TGTGCCACCAGCAGAGGGCAGTTCAGGGCAGGGCAAGAGACCCAGTACTTC. Residues: CATSRGQFRAGQETQYF.